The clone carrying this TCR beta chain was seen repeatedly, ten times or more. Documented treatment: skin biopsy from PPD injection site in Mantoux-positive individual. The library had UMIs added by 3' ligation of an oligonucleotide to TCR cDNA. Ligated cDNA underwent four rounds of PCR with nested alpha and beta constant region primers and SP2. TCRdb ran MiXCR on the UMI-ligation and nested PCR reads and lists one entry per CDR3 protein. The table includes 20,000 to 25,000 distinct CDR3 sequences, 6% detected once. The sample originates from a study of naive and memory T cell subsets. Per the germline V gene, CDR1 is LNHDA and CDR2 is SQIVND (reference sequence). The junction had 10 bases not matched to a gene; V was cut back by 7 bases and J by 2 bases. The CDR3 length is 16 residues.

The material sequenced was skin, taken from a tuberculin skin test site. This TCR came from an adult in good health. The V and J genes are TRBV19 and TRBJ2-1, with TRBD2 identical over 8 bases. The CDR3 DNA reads TGTGCCAGTAAAACTCAGCGGGGGTCGGCCTACAATGAGCAGTTCTTC. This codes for CASKTQRGSAYNEQFF.